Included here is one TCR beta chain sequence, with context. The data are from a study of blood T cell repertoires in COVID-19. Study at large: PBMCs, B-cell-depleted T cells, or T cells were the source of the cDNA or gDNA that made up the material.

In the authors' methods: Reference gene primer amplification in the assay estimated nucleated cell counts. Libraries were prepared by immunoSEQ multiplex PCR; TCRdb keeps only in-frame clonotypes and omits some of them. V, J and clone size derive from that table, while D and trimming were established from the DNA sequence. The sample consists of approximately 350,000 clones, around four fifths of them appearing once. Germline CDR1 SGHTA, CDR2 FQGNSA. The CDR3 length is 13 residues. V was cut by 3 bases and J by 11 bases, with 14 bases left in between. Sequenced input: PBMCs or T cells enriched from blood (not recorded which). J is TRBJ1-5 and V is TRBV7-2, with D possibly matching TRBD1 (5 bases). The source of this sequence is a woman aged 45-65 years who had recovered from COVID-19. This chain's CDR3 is CASSFGATGAQHF. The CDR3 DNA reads TGTGCCAGCAGCTTTGGTGCGACGGGGGCCCAGCATTTT.